This T cell receptor beta chain emerged from a study of OX40 agonist ivuxolimab in advanced cancers. Repertoires were generated with immunoSEQ multiplex PCR, while TCRdb's copy carries only in-frame clones and drops some. The sample yields 60,000 to 75,000 clones, roughly nine tenths seen once. This specimen was CD4+ or CD8+ T cells sorted from blood, taken in a trial of the OX40 agonist ivuxolimab. The clonotype was recovered from an adult with an advanced solid tumor such as melanoma, head and neck, liver or kidney cancer.

The CDR3 here is CASSLVAAGLSYEQYF. The DNA for the CDR3 is TGTGCCAGCAGCTTAGTAGCAGCGGGGCTTTCCTACGAGCAGTACTTC. This chain uses TRBV7-2 with TRBJ2-7; TRBD2 aligns across 7 bases. Germline V gives CDR1 SGHTA, CDR2 FQGNSA. The CDR3 consists of 16 residues. V shed 1 base, J shed 1 base, and the junction held 7 bases outside the gene matches.